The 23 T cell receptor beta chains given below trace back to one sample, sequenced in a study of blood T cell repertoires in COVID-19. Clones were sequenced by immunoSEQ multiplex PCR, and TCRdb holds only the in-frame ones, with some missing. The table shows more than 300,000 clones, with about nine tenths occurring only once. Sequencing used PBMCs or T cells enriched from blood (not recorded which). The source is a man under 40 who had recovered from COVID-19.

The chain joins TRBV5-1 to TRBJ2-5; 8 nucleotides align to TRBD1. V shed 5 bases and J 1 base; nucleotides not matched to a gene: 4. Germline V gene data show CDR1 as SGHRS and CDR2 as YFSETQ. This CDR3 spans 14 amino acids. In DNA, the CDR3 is TGCGCCAGCAGGTCGGGACAGGCCCAAGAGACCCAGTACTTC. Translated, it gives CASRSGQAQETQYF. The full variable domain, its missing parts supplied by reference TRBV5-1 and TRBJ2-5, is KAGVTQTPRYLIKTRGQQVTLSCSPISGHRSVSWYQQTPGQGLQFLFEYFSETQRNKGNFPGRFSGRQFSNSRSEMNVSTLELGDSALYLCASRSGQAQETQYFGPGTRLLVL.

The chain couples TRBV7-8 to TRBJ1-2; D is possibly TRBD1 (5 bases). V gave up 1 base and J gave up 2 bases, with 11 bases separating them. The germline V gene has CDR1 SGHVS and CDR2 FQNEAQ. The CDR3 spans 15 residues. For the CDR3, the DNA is TGTGCCAGCAGCTTAGGAAACAGGCCAAACTATGGCTACACCTTC. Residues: CASSLGNRPNYGYTF.

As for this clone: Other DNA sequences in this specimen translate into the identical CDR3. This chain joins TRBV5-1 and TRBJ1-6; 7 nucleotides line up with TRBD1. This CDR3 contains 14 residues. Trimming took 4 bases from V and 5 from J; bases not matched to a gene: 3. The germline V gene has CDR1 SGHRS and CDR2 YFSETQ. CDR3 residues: CASSRGTDNSPLHF. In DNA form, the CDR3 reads TGCGCCAGCAGCCGCGGGACAGATAATTCACCCCTCCACTTT.

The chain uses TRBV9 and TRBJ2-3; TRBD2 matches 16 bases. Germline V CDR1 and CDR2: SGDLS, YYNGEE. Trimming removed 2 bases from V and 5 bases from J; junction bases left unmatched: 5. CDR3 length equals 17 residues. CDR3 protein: CASSVGTSGGAIDTQYF. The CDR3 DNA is TGTGCCAGCAGCGTCGGGACTAGCGGGGGGGCAATAGATACGCAGTATTTT.

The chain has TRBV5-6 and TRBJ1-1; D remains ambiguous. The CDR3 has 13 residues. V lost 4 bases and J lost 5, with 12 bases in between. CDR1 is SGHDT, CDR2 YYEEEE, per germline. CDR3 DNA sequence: TGTGCCAGCAGCCACAAGTTGTGGACTGAAGCTTTCTTT. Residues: CASSHKLWTEAFF.

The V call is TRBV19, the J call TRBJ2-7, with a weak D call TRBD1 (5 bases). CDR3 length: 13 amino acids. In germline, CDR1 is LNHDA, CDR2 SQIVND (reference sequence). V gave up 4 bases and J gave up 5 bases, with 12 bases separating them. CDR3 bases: TGTGCCAGTAGTACATCAGGGTCCCACGAGCAGTACTTC. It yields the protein CASSTSGSHEQYF.

This chain's CDR3 is CASSVSRGFMDTQYF. The CDR3 bases are TGTGCCAGCAGTGTCTCGCGGGGGTTCATGGATACGCAGTATTTT. This rearrangement joins TRBV6-4 to TRBJ2-3; TRBD2 aligns across 7 bases. The CDR3 is made up of 15 amino acids. CDR1 and CDR2 from the germline V gene are MRHNA and SNTAGT. Trimming removed 4 bases from V and 6 bases from J; junction bases left unmatched: 10.

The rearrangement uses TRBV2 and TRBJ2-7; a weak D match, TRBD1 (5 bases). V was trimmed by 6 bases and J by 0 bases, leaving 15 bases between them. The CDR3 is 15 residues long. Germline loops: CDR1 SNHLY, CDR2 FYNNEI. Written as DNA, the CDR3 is TGTGCCAGCAGCGCTCTGGGGCCGATCTCCTACGAGCAGTACTTC. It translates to CASSALGPISYEQYF. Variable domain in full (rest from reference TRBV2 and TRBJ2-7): EPEVTQTPSHQVTQMGQEVILRCVPISNHLYFYWYRQILGQKVEFLVSFYNNEISEKSEIFDDQFSVERPDGSNFTLKIRSTKLEDSAMYFCASSALGPISYEQYFGPGTRLTVT.

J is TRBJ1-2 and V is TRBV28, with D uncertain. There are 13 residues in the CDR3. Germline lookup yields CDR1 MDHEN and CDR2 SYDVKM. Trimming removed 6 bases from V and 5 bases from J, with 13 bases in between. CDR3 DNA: TGTGCCAGCAGCCCTGGAGGGTCGTATGGCTACACCTTC. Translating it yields CASSPGGSYGYTF.

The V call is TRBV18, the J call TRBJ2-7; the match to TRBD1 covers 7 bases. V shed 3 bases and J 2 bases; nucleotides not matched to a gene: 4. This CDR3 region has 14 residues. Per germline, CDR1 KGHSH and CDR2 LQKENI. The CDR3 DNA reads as TGTGCCAGCTCACCTGGGACAGTAACCTACGAGCAGTACTTC. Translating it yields CASSPGTVTYEQYF.

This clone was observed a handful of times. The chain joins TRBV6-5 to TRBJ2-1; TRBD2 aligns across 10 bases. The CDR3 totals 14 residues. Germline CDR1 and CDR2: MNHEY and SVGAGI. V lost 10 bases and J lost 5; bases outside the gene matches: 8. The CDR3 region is CAINSGRADNEQFF. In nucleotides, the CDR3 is TGTGCCATTAACAGCGGGAGGGCCGACAATGAGCAGTTCTTC.

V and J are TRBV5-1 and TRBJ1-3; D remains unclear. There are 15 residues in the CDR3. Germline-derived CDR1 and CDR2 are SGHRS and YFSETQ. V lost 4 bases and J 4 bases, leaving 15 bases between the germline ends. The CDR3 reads CASSPQSGSGNTIYF. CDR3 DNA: TGCGCCAGCAGCCCACAATCCGGGTCCGGAAACACCATATATTTT.

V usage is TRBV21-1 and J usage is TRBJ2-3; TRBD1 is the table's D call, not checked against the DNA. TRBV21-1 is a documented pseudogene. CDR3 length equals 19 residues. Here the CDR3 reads CASSKERTGRTFPTDTQYF. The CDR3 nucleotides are TGTGCCAGCAGCAAAGAACGTACAGGCAGAACATTCCCCACAGATACGCAGTATTTT.

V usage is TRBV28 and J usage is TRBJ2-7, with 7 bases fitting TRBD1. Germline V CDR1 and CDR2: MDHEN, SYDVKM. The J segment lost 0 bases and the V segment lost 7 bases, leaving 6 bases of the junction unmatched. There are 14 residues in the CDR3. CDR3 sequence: CASTPQGRSYEQYF. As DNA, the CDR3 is TGTGCCAGCACCCCACAGGGGCGCTCCTACGAGCAGTACTTC.

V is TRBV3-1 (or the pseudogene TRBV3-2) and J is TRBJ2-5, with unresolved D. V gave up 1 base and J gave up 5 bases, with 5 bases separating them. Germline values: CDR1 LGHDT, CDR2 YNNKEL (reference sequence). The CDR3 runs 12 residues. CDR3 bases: TGTGCCAGCAGCCAAGGACTGGAGACCCAGTACTTC. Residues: CASSQGLETQYF.

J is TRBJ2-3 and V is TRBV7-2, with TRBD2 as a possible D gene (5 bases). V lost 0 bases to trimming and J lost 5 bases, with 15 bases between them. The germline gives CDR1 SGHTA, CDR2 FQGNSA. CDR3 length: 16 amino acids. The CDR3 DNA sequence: TGTGCCAGCAGCTTAGCGAGTTCCGGGAAACAAGATACGCAGTATTTT. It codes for CASSLASSGKQDTQYF. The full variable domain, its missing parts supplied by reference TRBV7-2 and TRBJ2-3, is GAGVSQSPSNKVTEKGKDVELRCDPISGHTALYWYRQSLGQGLEFLIYFQGNSAPDKSGLPSDRFSAERTGGSVSTLTIQRTQQEDSAVYLCASSLASSGKQDTQYFGPGTRLTVL.

CDR3 region: CASSEVGGSVTGELFF. Here the CDR3 DNA reads TGTGCCAGCAGTGAAGTGGGGGGTTCAGTTACCGGGGAGCTGTTTTTT. The chain uses TRBV6-1 and TRBJ2-2, with D tentatively TRBD2 (6 bases). This CDR3 is 16 amino acids long. The germline gives CDR1 MNHNS, CDR2 SASEGT. Trimming stripped 1 base from V and 5 bases from J, with 14 bases between.

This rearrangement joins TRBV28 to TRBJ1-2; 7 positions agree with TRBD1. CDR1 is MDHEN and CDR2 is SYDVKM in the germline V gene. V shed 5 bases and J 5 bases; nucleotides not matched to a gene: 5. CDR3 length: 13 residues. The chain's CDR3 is CASSGGQPYGYTF. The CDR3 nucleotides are TGTGCCAGCAGTGGGGGACAGCCTTATGGCTACACCTTC.

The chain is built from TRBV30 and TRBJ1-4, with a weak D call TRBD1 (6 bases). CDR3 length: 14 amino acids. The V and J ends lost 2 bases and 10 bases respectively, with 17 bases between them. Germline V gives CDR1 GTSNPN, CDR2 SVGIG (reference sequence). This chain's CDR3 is CAWSIPVGTLKLFF. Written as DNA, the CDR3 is TGTGCCTGGAGTATACCTGTGGGGACACTAAAACTGTTTTTT.

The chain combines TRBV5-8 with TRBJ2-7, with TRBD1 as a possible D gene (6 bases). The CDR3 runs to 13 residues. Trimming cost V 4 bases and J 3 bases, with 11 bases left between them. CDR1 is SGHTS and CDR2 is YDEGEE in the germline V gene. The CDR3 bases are TGTGCCAGCAGCCGAATGGACAGCTACGAGCAGTACTTC. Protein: CASSRMDSYEQYF.

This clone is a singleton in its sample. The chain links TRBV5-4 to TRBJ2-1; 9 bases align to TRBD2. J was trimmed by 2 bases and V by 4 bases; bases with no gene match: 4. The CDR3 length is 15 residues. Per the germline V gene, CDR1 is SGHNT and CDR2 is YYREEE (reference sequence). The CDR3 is CASSDASGTYNEQFF. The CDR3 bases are TGTGCCAGCAGCGACGCTAGCGGGACCTACAATGAGCAGTTCTTC.

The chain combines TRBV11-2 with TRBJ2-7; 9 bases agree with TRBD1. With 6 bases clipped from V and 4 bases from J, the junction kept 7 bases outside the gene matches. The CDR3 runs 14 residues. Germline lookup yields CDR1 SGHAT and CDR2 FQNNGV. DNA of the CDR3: TGTGCCAGCAGTATCGGGGACAGGGCTTACGAGCAGTACTTC. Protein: CASSIGDRAYEQYF.

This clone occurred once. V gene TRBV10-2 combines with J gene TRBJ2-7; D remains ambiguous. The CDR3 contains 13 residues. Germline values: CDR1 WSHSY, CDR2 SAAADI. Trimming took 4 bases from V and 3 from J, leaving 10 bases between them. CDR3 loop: CASSAPLYYEQYF. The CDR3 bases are TGCGCCAGCAGTGCCCCTCTCTACTACGAGCAGTACTTC.